This T cell receptor beta chain was identified in a study of cytomegalovirus exposure and HLA in healthy donors. The wider study: Early on, a data release was issued that held roughly 80 million unique TCRs from HLA-typed donors. Study-wide findings and caveats: Most TCR sequences showed up rarely, but some public TCRs showed up in many donors. In a later analysis, TCR beta V- and J-gene trimming showed a link to a missense DCLRE1C variant.

Donors were nominally healthy when sampled, though unrecorded immune exposures were likely. With respect to this clone: Its target is not known. This sample includes further DNA sequences coding for the same CDR3.

PCR was performed using 60 Vbeta and 13 Jbeta primers. The assay was immunoSEQ multiplex PCR, and TCRdb's table has in-frame clones only and misses some. Counted here are over 70,000 clones, roughly 80% occurring once; the ten biggest clones make up about 23%. This TCR derives from a woman aged 45-65 years in good health and CMV-seropositive. The sequencing sample was made of PBMCs.

The CDR3 loop is CASSQYREGNEQFF. The CDR3 coding sequence is TGCGCCAGCAGCCAATACCGGGAGGGCAATGAGCAGTTCTTC. This chain joins TRBV4-1 and TRBJ2-1; TRBD2 aligns across 8 bases. This CDR3 contains 14 residues. V lost 2 bases, J lost 6 bases, and 3 bases stayed unmatched. Per the germline V gene, CDR1 is MGHRA and CDR2 is YSYEKL.